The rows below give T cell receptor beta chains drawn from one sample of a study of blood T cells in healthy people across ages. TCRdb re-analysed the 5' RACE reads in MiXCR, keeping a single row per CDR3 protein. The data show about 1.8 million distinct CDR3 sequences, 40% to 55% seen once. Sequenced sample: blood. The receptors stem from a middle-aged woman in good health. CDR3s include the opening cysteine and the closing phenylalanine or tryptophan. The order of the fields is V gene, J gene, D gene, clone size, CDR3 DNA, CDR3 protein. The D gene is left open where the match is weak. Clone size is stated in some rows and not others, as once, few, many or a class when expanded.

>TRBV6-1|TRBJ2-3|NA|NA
TGTGCCAGTAGTGATCTAGTCCCCGATACGCAGTATTTT
CASSDLVPDTQYF
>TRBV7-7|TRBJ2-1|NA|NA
TGTGCTAGCAGCTTAGACTCCGGGATGCACAATGAGCAGTTCTTC
CASSLDSGMHNEQFF
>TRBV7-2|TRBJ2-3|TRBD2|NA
TGTGCCAGCAGCGACACGGGGGGAGCACTCACAGATACGCAGTATTTT
CASSDTGGALTDTQYF
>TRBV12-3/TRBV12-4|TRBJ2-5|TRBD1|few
TGTGCCAGCAGCATCGACAGGGGGGAAAAAGAGACCCAGTACTTC
CASSIDRGEKETQYF
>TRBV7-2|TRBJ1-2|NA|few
TGTGCCAGCAGCTTGAACAGGGTTCCGGACTATGGCTACACCTTC
CASSLNRVPDYGYTF
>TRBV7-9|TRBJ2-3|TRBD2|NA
TGTGCCAGCAGCTTTATCGCCGCGGGGGGGACAGATACGCAGTATTTT
CASSFIAAGGTDTQYF
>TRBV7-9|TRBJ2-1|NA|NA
TGTGCCAGCAGCTACGGAGGGTCCCGCTCCTACAATGAGCAGTTCTTC
CASSYGGSRSYNEQFF
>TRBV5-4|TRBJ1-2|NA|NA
TGTGCCAGCAGCATCCCGCGAGGGGGTGAATATGGCTACACCTTC
CASSIPRGGEYGYTF
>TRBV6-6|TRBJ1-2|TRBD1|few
TGTGCCAGTCACTCCGGACAGGTAGCTAACTATGGCTACACCTTC
CASHSGQVANYGYTF
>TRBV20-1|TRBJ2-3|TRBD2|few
TGCAGTGCTGCGGGACTAGCGGGGGCTGGGGATACGCAGTATTTT
CSAAGLAGAGDTQYF
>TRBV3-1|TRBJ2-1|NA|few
TGTGCCAGCAGCCAAGCCCAATTGTTCTTC
CASSQAQLFF
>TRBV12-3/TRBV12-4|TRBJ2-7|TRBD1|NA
TGTGCCAGCAGAAATGGACAGGGAACCTTCAATGAGCAGTACTTC
CASRNGQGTFNEQYF
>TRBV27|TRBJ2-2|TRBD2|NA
TGTGCCAGCAAAGTAGCGGGTCGGGTCGGGGAGCTGTTTTTT
CASKVAGRVGELFF
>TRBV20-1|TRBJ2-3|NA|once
TGCAGTGCCACACTCGGGACAAGCACAGATACGCAGTATTTT
CSATLGTSTDTQYF
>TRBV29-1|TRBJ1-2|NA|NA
TGCAGCGTTGAGGGAGAGGTGAAAGGCTACACCTTC
CSVEGEVKGYTF
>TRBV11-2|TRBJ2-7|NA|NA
TGTGCCAGCAGGAAGCTCCGGGGCCGGGCGGACGAGCAGTACTTC
CASRKLRGRADEQYF
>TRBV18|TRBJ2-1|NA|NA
TGTGCCAGCTCACCAGAGGTAGGGTACAATGAGCAGTTCTTC
CASSPEVGYNEQFF
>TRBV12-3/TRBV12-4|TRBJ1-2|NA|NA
TGTGCCAGCAGTTTCGATGGGGTTCGAGGCTACACCTTC
CASSFDGVRGYTF
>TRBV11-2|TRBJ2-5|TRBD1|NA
TGTGCCAGCAGGGGACTAACAGGGGGCGAGTACTTC
CASRGLTGGEYF
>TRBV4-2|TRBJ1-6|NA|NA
TGTGCCAGCAGCCAAGATCCCCTGGGCAGCAATAATTCACCCCTCCACTTT
CASSQDPLGSNNSPLHF
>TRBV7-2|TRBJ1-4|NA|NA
TGTGCCAGCAGCTCAGTGGACGCGACAGCAACTAATGAAAAACTGTTTTTT
CASSSVDATATNEKLFF
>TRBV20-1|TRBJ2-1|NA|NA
TGCAGTGCTAGAGGAACGGGGTCGTTCTACAATGAGCAGTTCTTC
CSARGTGSFYNEQFF
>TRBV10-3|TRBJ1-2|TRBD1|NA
TGTGCCATCAAAGAACAGGGGGGCAGTAACTATGGCTACACCTTC
CAIKEQGGSNYGYTF
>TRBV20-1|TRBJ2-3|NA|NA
TGCAGTGCAAAAGCCACAGATACGCAGTATTTT
CSAKATDTQYF
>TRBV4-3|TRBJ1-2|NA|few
TGCGCCAGCAGCCAAGATCTAAGACCAGACTATGGCTACACCTTC
CASSQDLRPDYGYTF
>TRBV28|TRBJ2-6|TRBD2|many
TGTGCCAGCAGCCAAAGTGGTAGCGGGGGCCAAAGCTCTGGGGCCAACGTCCTGACTTTC
CASSQSGSGGQSSGANVLTF
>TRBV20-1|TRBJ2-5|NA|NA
TGCAGTGCTTACTACCCGACCAGGGCTAGACGAGAGACCCAGTACTTC
CSAYYPTRARRETQYF
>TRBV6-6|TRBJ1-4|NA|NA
TGTGCCAGCAGTTACGCGTTGGGGATCGAAAAACTGTTTTTT
CASSYALGIEKLFF
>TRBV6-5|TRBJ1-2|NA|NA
TGTGCCAGCAGCCACAAGGTGTTCGGCTACACCTTC
CASSHKVFGYTF
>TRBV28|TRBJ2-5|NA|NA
TGTGCCAGCAGTTCGACGATACAGGGAATCCAAGAGACCCAGTACTTC
CASSSTIQGIQETQYF
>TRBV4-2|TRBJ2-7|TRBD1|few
TGTGCCAGCAGCCAAGGGGCGACAGGGGGCACCTACGAGCAGTACTTC
CASSQGATGGTYEQYF
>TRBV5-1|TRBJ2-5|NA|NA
TGCGCCAGCAGCTTTTTAAGGGGCCAAGAGACCCAGTACTTC
CASSFLRGQETQYF
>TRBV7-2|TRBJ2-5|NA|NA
TGTGCCAGCAGCTTAGCGCTCAGACCACCGCGGGAGACCCAGTACTTC
CASSLALRPPRETQYF
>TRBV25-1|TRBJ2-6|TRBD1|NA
TGTGCCAGCAGTCGTTGGGACAGGGGGAACTCTGGGGCCAACGTCCTGACTTTC
CASSRWDRGNSGANVLTF
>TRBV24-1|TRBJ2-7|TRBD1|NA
TGTGCCACCAGTCCTCGGACAGGCAACTCCTACGAGCGGTACTTC
CATSPRTGNSYERYF
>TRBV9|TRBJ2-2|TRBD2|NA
TGTGCCAGCAGCGTAGAGGCCAGCGGGAGCTTTACCGGGGAGCTGTTTTTT
CASSVEASGSFTGELFF
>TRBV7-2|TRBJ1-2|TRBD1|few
TGTGCCAGCAGCATACTCAAAATTACAGGGGCCCACTATGGCTACACCTTC
CASSILKITGAHYGYTF
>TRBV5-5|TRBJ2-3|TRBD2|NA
TGTGCCAGCAGCTCCTTACTAGCGGGAGTCACAGATACGCAGTATTTT
CASSSLLAGVTDTQYF
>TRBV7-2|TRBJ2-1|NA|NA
TGTGCCAGCAGCTTCAGGAGGTCTGATGAGCAGTTCTTC
CASSFRRSDEQFF
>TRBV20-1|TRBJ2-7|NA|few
TGCAGTGCTAGAGGGGGAATCTACGAGCAGTACTTC
CSARGGIYEQYF
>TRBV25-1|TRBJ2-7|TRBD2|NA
TGTGCCAGCAGAAGCCGGGACTACGGCGAGCAGTACTTC
CASRSRDYGEQYF
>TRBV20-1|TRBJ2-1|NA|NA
TGCAGTGCCCCGACAAAAAGGACTGCCGAACCATACAATGAGCAGTTCTTC
CSAPTKRTAEPYNEQFF
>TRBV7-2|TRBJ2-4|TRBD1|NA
TGTGCCAGCAGCTTAATCGACAGGGTCAAAAACATTCAGTACTTC
CASSLIDRVKNIQYF
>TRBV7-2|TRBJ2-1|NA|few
TGTGCCAGCAGAAGGACCGGGACGGCTGACTACAATGAGCAGTTCTTC
CASRRTGTADYNEQFF
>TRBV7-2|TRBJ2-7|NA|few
TGTGCCAGCAGCCGTTCCGATTCGAGGCAGGGGTTGTACGAGCAGTACTTC
CASSRSDSRQGLYEQYF
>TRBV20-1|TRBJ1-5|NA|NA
TGCAGTGCTATTGGCAATCAGCCCCAGCATTTT
CSAIGNQPQHF
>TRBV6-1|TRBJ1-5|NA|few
TGTGCCAGCAGGGCCGAGAACAGGGTCAATCAGCCCCAGCATTTT
CASRAENRVNQPQHF
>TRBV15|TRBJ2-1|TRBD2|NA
TGTGCCACCAGCAGAGAATCGGCTAGCGGAAGCAATGAGCAGTTCTTC
CATSRESASGSNEQFF
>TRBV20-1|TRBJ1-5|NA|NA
TGCAGTGCTAGAGATACAGTGTACGTACCCAATCAGCCCCAGCATTTT
CSARDTVYVPNQPQHF
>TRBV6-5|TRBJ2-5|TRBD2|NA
TGTGCCAGCAGTTACTCGGTGACAGCGGGAGGAGGTGAGACCCAGTACTTC
CASSYSVTAGGGETQYF
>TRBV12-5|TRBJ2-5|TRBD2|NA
TGTGCTAGTGGTTTGGTACTATCGGACCGGGAGGGCCAAGAGACCCAGTACTTC
CASGLVLSDREGQETQYF
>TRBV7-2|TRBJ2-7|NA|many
TGTGCCAGCAGCCCCTACTCCTACGAGCAGTACTTC
CASSPYSYEQYF
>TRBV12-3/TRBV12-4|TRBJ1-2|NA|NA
TGTGCCAGCAGTACACCAAATTCTTATGGCTACACCTTC
CASSTPNSYGYTF